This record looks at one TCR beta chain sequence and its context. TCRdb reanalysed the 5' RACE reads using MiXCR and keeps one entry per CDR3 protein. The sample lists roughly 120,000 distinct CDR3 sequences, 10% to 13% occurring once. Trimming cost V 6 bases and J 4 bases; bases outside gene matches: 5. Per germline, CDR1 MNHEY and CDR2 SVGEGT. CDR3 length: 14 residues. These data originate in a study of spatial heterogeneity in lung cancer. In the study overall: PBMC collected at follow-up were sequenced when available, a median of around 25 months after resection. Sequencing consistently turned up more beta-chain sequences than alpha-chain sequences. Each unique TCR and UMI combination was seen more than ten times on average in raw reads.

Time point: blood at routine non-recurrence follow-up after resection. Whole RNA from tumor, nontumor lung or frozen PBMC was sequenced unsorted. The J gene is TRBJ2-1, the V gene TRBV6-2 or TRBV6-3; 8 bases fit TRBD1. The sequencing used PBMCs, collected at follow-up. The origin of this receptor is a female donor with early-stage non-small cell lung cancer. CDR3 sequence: CASRGQGVYNEQFF. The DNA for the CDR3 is TGTGCCAGCAGAGGACAGGGAGTATACAATGAGCAGTTCTTC.